This TCR beta chain came from a study of shared clonotypes between healthy human individuals. This clone was counted only a few times. V dropped 4 bases and J dropped 1 base, with 10 bases sitting between them. This CDR3 spans 14 amino acids. Germline V CDR1 and CDR2: MNHNY, SVGAGI (reference sequence). Profiling relied on immunoSEQ multiplex PCR, and the TCRdb table lists in-frame clones only, not all of them. The repertoire holds about 1 million clones, with 70% to 80% as singletons. The sequence was obtained from a man younger than 35 in good health. This chain uses TRBV6-6 with TRBJ1-1; unclear D gene. The material sequenced was memory CD4+ T cells sorted from blood. Noted subset: CD45RA-negative fraction. The CDR3, as DNA: TGTGCCAGCAGTTGGAGCACCCAGAACACTGAAGCTTTCTTT. Its protein is CASSWSTQNTEAFF.